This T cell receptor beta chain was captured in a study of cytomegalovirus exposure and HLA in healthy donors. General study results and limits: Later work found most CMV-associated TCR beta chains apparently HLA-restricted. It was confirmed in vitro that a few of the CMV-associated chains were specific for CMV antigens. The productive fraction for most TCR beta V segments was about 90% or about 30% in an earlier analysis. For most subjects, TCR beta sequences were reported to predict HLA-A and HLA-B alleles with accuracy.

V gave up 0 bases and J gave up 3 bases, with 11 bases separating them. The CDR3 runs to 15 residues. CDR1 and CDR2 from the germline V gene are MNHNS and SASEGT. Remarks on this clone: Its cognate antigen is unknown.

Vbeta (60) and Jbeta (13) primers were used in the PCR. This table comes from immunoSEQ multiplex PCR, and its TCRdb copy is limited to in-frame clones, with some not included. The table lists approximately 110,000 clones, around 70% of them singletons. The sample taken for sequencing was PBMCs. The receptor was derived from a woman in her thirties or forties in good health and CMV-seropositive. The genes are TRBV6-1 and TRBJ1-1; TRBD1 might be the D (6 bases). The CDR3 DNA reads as TGTGCCAGCAGTGAAGCAACAGGGATTTACACTGAAGCTTTCTTT. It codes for CASSEATGIYTEAFF.